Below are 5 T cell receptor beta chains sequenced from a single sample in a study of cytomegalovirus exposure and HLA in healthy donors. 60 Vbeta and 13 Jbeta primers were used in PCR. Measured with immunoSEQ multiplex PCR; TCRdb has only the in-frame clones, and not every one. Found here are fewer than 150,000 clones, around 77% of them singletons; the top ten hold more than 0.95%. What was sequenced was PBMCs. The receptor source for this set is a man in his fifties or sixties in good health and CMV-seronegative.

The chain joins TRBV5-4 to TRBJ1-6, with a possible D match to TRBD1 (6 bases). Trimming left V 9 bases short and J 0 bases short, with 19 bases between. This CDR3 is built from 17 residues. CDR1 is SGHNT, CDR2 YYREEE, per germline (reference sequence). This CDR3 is CATHSGTRSSYNSPLHF. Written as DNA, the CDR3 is TGTGCCACACATTCCGGGACACGAAGCTCCTATAATTCACCCCTCCACTTT.

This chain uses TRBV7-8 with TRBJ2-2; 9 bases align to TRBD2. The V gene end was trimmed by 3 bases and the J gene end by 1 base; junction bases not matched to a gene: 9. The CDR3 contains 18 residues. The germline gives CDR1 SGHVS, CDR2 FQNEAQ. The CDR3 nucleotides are TGTGCCAGCAGCTTTCGGAGTAGCGGGAGACGGAACACCGGGGAGCTGTTTTTT. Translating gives CASSFRSSGRRNTGELFF.

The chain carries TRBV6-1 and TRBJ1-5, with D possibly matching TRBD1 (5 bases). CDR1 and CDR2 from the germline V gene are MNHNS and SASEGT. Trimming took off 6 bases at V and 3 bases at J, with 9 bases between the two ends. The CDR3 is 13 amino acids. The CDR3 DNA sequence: TGTGCCAGCAGACTGACAGACAATCAGCCCCAGCATTTT. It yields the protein CASRLTDNQPQHF.

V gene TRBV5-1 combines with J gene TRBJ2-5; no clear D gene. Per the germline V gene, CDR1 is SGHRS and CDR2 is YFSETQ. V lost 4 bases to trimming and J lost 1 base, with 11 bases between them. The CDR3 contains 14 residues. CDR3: CASSPLDFQETQYF. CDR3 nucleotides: TGCGCCAGCAGCCCACTCGATTTCCAAGAGACCCAGTACTTC.

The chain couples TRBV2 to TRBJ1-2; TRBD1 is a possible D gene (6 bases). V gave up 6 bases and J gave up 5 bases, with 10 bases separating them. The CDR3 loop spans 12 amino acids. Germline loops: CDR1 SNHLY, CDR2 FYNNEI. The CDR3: CASRGAGYGYTF. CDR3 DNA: TGTGCCAGCAGGGGGGCTGGATATGGCTACACCTTC.